This entry features one TCR beta chain sequence. As yet, its antigen is unknown. Time point of the sample: week 35, safety follow-up. Every single dose of the vaccine, 300 ug of mutant IDH1 20-mer peptide, came with topical imiquimod. This sample stems from a study of a mutant IDH1 vaccine in newly diagnosed glioma. TCRdb keeps only in-frame clones here, not all; method: immunoSEQ multiplex PCR. The repertoire has around 50,000 clones, around four fifths of them found once; the top ten carry around 6.7%. The source is a man aged 40-49 years with glioma. The sequences come from PBMCs, collected from a glioma patient whose treatment included an IDH1 peptide vaccine.

The CDR3 DNA follows: TGTGCCAGCAGTGTTAACCCCGGGACTAGCGGGGGGGGAACCGGGGAGCTGTTTTTT. Its translation is CASSVNPGTSGGGTGELFF. The chain uses TRBV6-1 and TRBJ2-2, with 16 bases matching TRBD2. Trimming removed 4 bases from V and 5 bases from J; junction bases left unmatched: 10. The CDR3 has 19 residues. The germline CDR1 and CDR2 sequences are MNHNS and SASEGT.